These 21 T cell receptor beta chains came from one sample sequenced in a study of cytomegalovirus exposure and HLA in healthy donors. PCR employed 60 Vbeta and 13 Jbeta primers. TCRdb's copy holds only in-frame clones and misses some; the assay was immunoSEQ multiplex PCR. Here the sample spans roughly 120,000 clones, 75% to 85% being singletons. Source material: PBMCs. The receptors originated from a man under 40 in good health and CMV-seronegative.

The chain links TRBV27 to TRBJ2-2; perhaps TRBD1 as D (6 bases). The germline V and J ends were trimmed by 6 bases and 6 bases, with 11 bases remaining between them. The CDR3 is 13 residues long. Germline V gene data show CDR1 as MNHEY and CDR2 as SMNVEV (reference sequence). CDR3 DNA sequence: TGTGCCAGCAGGCTAGGGGGATCCGGGGAGCTGTTTTTT. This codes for CASRLGGSGELFF.

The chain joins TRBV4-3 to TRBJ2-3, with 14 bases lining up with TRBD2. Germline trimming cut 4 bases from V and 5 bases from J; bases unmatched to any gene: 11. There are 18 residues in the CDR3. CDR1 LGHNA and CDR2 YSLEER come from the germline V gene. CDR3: CASSPGTSGGGVGDTQYF. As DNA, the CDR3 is TGCGCCAGCAGCCCCGGGACTAGCGGGGGAGGGGTGGGAGATACGCAGTATTTT.

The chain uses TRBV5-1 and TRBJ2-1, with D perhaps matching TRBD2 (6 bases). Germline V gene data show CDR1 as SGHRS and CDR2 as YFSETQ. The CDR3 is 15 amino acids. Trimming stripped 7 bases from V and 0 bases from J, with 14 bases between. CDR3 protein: CASGTGGVSYNEQFF. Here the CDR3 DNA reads TGCGCCAGCGGAACCGGAGGGGTCTCCTACAATGAGCAGTTCTTC.

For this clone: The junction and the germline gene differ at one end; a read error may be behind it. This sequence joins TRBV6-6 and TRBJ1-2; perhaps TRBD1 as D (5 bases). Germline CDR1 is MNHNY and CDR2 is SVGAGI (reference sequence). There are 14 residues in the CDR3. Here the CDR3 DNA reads TGTGCCAGCAGTAACACCCAGGGAGGCTATGGCTACCCCTTC. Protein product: CASSNTQGGYGYPF.

CDR3 protein: CSVDRGNTGELFF. The CDR3 DNA reads TGCAGCGTTGATAGGGGGAACACCGGGGAGCTGTTTTTT. The chain uses TRBV29-1 and TRBJ2-2, with a tentative D call TRBD1 (5 bases). This CDR3 has 13 amino acids. Germline loops: CDR1 SQVTM, CDR2 ANQGSEA. Trimming cost V 3 bases and J 1 base, with 6 bases left between them.

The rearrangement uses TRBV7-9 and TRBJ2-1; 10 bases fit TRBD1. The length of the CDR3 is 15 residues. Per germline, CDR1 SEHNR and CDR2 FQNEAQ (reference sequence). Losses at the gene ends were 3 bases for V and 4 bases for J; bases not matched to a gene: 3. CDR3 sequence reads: CASSFRTGGYNEQFF. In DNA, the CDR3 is TGTGCCAGCAGCTTCAGGACAGGGGGATACAATGAGCAGTTCTTC. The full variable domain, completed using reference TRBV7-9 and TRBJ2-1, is DTGVSQNPRHKITKRGQNVTFRCDPISEHNRLYWYRQTLGQGPEFLTYFQNEAQLEKSRLLSDRFSAERPKGSFSTLEIQRTEQGDSAMYLCASSFRTGGYNEQFFGPGTRLTVL.

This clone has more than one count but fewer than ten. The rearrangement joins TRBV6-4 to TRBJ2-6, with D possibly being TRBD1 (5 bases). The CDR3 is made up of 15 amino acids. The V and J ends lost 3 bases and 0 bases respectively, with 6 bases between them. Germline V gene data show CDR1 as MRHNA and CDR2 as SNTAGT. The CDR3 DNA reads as TGTGCCAGCAGTGAGGACACCTCTGGGGCCAACGTCCTGACTTTC. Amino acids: CASSEDTSGANVLTF.

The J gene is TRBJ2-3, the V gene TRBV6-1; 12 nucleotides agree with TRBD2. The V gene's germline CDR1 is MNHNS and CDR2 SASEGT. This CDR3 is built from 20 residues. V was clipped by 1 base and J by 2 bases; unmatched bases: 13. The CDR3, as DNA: TGTGCCAGCAGTGAAGAGTCCGGAGGGGCTAGCGGGAGGGCCACAGATACGCAGTATTTT. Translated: CASSEESGGASGRATDTQYF.

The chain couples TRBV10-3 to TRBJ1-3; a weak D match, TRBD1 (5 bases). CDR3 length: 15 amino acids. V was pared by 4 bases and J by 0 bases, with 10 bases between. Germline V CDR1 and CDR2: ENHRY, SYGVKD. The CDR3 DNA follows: TGTGCCATCAGTGTTTCCCAGGGCTCTGGAAACACCATATATTTT. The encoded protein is CAISVSQGSGNTIYF.

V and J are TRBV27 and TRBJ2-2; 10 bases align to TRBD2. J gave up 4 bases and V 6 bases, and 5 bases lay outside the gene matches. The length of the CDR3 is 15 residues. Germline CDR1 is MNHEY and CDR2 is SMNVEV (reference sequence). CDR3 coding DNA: TGTGCCAGCAGCACTAGCGGGGCCAGCACCGGGGAGCTGTTTTTT. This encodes CASSTSGASTGELFF.

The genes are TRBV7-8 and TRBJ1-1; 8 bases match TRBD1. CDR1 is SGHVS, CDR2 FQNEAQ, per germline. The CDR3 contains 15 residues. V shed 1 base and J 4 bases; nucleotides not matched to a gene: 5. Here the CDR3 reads CASSLGQGASTEAFF. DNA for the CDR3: TGTGCCAGCAGCTTAGGGCAGGGGGCCAGCACTGAAGCTTTCTTT.

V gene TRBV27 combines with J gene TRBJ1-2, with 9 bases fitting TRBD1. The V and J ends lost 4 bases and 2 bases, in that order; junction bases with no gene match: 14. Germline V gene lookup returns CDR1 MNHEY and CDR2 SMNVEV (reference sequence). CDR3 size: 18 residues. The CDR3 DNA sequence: TGTGCCAGCAGTTACCTAACAGGGGGCGCTGGCAAAAACTATGGCTACACCTTC. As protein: CASSYLTGGAGKNYGYTF.

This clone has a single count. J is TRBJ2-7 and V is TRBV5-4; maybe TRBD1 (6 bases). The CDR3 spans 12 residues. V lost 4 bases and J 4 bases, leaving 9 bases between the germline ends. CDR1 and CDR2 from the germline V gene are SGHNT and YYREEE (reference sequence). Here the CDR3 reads CASSGQSYEQYF. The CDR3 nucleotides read TGTGCCAGCAGCGGACAGTCGTACGAGCAGTACTTC. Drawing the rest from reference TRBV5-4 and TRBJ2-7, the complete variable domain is ETGVTQSPTHLIKTRGQQVTLRCSSQSGHNTVSWYQQALGQGPQFIFQYYREEENGRGNFPPRFSGLQFPNYSSELNVNALELDDSALYLCASSGQSYEQYFGPGTRLTVT.

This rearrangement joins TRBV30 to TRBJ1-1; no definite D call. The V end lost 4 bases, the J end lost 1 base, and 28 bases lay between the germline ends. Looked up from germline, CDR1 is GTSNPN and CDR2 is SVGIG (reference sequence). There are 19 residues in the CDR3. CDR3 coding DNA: TGTGCCTGGAACGTGCTCTTATCTAGGATCGGTCAGCCGAACACTGAAGCTTTCTTT. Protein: CAWNVLLSRIGQPNTEAFF. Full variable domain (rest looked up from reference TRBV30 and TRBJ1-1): SQTIHQWPATLVQPVGSPLSLECTVEGTSNPNLYWYRQAAGRGLQLLFYSVGIGQISSEVPQNLSASRPQDRQFILSSKKLLLSDSGFYLCAWNVLLSRIGQPNTEAFFGQGTRLTVV.

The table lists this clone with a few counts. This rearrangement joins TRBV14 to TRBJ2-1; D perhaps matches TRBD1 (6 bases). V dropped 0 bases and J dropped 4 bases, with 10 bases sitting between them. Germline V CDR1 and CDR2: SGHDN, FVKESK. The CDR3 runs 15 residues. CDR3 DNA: TGTGCCAGCAGCCAAGAATTCAGGGGTTACAATGAGCAGTTCTTC. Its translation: CASSQEFRGYNEQFF.

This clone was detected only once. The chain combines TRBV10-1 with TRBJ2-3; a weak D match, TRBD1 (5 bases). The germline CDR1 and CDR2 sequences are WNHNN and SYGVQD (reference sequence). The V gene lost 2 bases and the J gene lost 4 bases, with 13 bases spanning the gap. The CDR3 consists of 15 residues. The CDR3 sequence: CASSEEQGAPDTQYF. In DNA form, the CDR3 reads TGCGCCAGCAGTGAGGAACAAGGGGCTCCAGATACGCAGTATTTT.

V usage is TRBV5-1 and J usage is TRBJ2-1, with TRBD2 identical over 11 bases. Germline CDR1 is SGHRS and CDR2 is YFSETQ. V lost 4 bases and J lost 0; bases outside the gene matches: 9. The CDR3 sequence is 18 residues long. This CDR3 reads CASSLLFLAGGSYNEQFF. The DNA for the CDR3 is TGCGCCAGCAGCCTGCTGTTCCTAGCGGGAGGCTCCTACAATGAGCAGTTCTTC.

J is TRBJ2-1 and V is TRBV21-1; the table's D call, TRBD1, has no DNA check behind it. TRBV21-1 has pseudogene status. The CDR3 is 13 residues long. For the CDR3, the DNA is TGTGCCAGCAGCACTGGCTTCTACAATGAGCAGTTCTTC. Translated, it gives CASSTGFYNEQFF.

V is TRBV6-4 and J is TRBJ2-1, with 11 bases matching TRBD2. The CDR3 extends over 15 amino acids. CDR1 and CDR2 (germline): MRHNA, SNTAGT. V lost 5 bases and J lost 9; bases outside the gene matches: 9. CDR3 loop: CASSPRLAGLFEQFF. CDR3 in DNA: TGTGCCAGCAGTCCTCGACTAGCGGGACTCTTTGAGCAGTTCTTC.

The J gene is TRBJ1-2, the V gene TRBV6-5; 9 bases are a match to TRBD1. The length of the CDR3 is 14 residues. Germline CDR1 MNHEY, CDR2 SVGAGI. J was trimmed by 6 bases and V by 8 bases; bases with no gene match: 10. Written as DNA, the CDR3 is TGTGCCAGCGGTAAACAGGGGGCTTTCGATGGCTACACCTTC. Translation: CASGKQGAFDGYTF.

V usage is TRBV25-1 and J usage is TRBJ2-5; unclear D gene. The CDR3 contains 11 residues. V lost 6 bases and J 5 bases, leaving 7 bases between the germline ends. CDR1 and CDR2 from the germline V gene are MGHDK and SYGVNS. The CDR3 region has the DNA TGTGCCAGCAGATTTATGGAGACCCAGTACTTC. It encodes CASRFMETQYF.